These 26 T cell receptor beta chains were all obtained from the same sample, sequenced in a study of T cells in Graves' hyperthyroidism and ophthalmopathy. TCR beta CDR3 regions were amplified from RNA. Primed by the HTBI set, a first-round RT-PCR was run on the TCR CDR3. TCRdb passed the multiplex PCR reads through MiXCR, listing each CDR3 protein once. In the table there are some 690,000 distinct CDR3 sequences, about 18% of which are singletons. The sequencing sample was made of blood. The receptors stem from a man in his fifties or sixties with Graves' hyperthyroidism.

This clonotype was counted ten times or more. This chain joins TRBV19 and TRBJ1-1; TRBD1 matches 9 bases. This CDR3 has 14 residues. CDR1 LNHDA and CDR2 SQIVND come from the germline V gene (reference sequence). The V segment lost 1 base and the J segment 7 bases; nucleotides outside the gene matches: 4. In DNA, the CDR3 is TGTGCCAGTAGTATAGGGGACAGGGTCGGTGAAGCTTTCTTT. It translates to CASSIGDRVGEAFF.

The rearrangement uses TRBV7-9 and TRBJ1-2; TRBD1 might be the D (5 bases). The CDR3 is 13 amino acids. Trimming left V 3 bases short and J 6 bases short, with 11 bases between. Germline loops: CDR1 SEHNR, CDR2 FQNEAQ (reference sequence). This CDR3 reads CASSFVLRDGYTF. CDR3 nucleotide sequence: TGTGCCAGCAGCTTTGTGCTCAGGGATGGCTACACCTTC.

CDR3 sequence (DNA): TGTGCCAGCAGCCCCTCGACTAGCGGGAGTGATCCTAACACCGGGGAGCTGTTTTTT. Its protein is CASSPSTSGSDPNTGELFF. This sequence joins TRBV3-1 and TRBJ2-2; TRBD2 agrees at 12 bases. This CDR3 has 19 amino acids. The V and J ends lost 4 bases and 2 bases, in that order; junction bases with no gene match: 11. Germline V gene data show CDR1 as LGHDT and CDR2 as YNNKEL (reference sequence). The full variable domain, with the rest looked up from reference TRBV3-1 and TRBJ2-2, is DTAVSQTPKYLVTQMGNDKSIKCEQNLGHDTMYWYKQDSKKFLKIMFSYNNKELIINETVPNRFSPKSPDKAHLNLHINSLELGDSAVYFCASSPSTSGSDPNTGELFFGEGSRLTVL.

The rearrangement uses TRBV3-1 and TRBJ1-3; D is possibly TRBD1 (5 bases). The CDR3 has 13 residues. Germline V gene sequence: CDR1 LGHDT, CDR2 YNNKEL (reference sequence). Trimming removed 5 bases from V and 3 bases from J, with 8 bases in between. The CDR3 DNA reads TGTGCCAGCAGCGAGACAGTTGGAAACACCATATATTTT. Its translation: CASSETVGNTIYF.

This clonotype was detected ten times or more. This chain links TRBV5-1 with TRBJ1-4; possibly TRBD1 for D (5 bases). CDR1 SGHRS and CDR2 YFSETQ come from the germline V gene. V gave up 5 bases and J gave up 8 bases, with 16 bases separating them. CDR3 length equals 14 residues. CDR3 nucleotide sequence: TGCGCCAGCAGGCCCGGGACCATAGGAGAAAAACTGTTTTTT. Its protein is CASRPGTIGEKLFF. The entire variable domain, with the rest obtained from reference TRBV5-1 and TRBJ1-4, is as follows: KAGVTQTPRYLIKTRGQQVTLSCSPISGHRSVSWYQQTPGQGLQFLFEYFSETQRNKGNFPGRFSGRQFSNSRSEMNVSTLELGDSALYLCASRPGTIGEKLFFGSGTQLSVL.

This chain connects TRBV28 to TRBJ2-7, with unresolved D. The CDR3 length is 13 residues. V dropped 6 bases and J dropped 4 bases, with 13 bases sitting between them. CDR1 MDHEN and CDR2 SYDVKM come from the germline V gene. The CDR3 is CASRSIYVYEQYF. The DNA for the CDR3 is TGTGCCAGCAGGAGTATTTACGTTTACGAGCAGTACTTC.

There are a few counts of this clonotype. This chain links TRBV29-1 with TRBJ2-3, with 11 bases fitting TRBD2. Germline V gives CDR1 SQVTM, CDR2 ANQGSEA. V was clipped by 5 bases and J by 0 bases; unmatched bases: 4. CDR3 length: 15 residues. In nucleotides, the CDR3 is TGCAGCGTTTCACGACTAGCGGGAAGCACAGATACGCAGTATTTT. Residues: CSVSRLAGSTDTQYF.

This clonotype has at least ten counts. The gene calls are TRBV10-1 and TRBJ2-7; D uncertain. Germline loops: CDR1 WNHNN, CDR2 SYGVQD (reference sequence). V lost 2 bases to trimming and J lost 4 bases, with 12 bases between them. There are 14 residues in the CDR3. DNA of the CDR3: TGCGCCAGCAGTGAGGGTCCGCATCTATACGAGCAGTACTTC. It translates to CASSEGPHLYEQYF.

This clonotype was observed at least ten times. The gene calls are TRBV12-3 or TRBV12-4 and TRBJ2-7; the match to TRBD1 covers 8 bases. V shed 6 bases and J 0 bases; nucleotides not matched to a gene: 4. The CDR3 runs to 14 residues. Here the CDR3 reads CASSRTGPSYEQYF. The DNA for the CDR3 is TGTGCCAGCAGCCGGACAGGGCCCTCCTACGAGCAGTACTTC.

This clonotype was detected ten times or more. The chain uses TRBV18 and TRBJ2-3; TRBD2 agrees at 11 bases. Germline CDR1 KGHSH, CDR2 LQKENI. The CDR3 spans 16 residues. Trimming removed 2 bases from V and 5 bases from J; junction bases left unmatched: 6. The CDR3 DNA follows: TGTGCCAGCTCACCAGCGACTAGCGGGATAGGAGATACGCAGTATTTT. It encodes CASSPATSGIGDTQYF.

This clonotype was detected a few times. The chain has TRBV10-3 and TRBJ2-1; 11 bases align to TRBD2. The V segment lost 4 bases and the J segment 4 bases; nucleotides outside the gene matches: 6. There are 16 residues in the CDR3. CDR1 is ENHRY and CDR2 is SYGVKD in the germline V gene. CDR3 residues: CAISGQTSGSYNEQFF. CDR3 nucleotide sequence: TGTGCCATCAGTGGCCAAACTAGCGGGAGTTACAATGAGCAGTTCTTC.

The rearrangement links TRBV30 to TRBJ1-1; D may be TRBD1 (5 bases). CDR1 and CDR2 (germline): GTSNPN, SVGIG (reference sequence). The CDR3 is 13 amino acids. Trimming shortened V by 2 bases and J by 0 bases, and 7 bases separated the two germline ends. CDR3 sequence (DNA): TGTGCCTGGAGTCCGACAGTGAACACTGAAGCTTTCTTT. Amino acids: CAWSPTVNTEAFF.

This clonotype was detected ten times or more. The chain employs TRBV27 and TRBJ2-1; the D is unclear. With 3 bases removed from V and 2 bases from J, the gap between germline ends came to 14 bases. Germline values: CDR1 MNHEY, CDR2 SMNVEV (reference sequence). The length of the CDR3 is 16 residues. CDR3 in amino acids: CASSLDPGPPYNEQFF. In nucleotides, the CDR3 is TGTGCCAGCAGTTTGGACCCCGGGCCGCCCTACAATGAGCAGTTCTTC.

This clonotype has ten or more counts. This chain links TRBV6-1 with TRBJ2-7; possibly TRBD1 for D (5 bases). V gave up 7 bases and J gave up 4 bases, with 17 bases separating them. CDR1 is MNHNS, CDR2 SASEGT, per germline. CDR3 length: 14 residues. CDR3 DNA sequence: TGTGCCAGCACCCAAGGGGTCGGCAGTTACGAGCAGTACTTC. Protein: CASTQGVGSYEQYF.

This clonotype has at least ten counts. CDR3 coding DNA: TGTGCCAGCACGCGACGACAGGCCTCTGGAAACACCATATATTTT. Amino acid sequence: CASTRRQASGNTIYF. This chain uses TRBV2 with TRBJ1-3; TRBD1 might be the D (6 bases). CDR1 is SNHLY, CDR2 FYNNEI, per germline. Trimming left V 7 bases short and J 0 bases short, with 13 bases between. The CDR3 loop spans 15 amino acids.

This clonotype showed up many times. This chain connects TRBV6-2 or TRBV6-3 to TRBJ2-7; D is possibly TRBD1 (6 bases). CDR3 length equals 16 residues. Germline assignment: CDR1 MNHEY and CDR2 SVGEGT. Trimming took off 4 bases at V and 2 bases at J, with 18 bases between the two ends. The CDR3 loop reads CASSSFGTLLAYEQYF. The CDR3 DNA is TGTGCCAGCAGTTCTTTCGGGACACTCCTAGCCTACGAGCAGTACTTC.

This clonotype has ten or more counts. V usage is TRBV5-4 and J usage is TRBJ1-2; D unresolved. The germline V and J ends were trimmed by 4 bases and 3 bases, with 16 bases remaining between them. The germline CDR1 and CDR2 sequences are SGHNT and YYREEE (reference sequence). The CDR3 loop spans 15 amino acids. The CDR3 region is CASSVGQLTHYGYTF. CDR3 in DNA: TGTGCCAGCAGCGTCGGCCAACTAACTCACTATGGCTACACCTTC.

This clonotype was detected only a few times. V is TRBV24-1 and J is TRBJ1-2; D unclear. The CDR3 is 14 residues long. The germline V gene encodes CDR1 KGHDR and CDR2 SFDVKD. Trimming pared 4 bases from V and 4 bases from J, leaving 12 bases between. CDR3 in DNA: TGTGCCACCAGTGACACGCAAACGGGCTATGGCTACACCTTC. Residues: CATSDTQTGYGYTF.

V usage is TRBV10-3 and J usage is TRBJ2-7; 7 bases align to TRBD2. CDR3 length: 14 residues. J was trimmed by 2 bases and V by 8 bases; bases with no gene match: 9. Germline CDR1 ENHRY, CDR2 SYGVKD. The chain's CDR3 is CAISRGEITYEQYF. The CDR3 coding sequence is TGTGCCATCTCTCGGGGGGAGATCACCTACGAGCAGTACTTC.

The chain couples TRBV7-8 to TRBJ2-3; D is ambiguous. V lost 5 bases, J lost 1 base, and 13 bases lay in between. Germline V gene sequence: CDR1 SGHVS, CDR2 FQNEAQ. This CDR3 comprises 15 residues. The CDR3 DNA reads TGTGCCAGCAGCCTGGTGCGCTCTGGCACAGATACGCAGTATTTT. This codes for CASSLVRSGTDTQYF.

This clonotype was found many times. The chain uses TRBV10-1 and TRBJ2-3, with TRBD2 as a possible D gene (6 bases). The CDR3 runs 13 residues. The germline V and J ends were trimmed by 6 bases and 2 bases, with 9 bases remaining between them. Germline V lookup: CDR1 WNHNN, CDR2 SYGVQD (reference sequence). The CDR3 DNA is TGCGCCAGCAGCCGGACTAACACAGATACGCAGTATTTT. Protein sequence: CASSRTNTDTQYF.

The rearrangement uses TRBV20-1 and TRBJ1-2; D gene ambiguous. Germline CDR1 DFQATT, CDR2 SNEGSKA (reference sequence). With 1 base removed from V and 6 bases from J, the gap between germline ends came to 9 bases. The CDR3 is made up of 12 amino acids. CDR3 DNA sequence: TGCAGTGCTAGAGGACCTAAGGATGGCTACACCTTC. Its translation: CSARGPKDGYTF.

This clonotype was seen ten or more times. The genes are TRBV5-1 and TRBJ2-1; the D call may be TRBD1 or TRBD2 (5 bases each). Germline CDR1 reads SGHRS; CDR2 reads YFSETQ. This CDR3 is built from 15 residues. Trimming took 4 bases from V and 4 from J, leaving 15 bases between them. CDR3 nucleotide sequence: TGCGCCAGCAGCCCTGGGACGGCTACTTACAATGAGCAGTTCTTC. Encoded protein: CASSPGTATYNEQFF.

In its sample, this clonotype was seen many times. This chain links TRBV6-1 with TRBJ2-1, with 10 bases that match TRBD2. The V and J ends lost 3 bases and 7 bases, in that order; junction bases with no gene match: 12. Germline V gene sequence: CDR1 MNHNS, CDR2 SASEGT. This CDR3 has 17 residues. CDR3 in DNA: TGTGCCAGCAGTGACCCATATAGCGGGAGGAGGGTAAATGAGCAGTTCTTC. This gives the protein CASSDPYSGRRVNEQFF.

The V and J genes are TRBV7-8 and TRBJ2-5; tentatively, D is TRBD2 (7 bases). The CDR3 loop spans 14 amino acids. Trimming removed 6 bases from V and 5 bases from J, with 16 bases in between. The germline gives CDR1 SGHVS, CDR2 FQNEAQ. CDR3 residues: CASRPLGGGETQYF. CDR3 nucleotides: TGTGCCAGCAGACCCTTGGGAGGGGGGGAGACCCAGTACTTC.

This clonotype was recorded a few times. In nucleotides, the CDR3 is TGCAGTGCTAGTTGGGACAGGGGCCTATTCTCTGGGGCCAACGTCCTGACTTTC. As protein: CSASWDRGLFSGANVLTF. V gene TRBV20-1 combines with J gene TRBJ2-6; 10 bases agree with TRBD1. This CDR3 is built from 18 residues. Unmatched junction bases numbered 8, after V lost 3 bases and J lost 0 bases. Germline-derived CDR1 and CDR2 are DFQATT and SNEGSKA (reference sequence).